The clone carrying this T cell receptor beta chain is a singleton in its sample. The method was immunoSEQ multiplex PCR; TCRdb's version includes in-frame clones alone and lacks a portion of them. The table has 65,000 or so clones, roughly four fifths seen once. These data belong to a study of blood T cell repertoires in COVID-19. Turning to the study itself: From T cells, B-cell-depleted T cells, or PBMCs came the material, which was cDNA or gDNA.

The sequence was obtained from a man in his sixties with acute or convalescent COVID-19. The sample taken for sequencing was peripheral blood.

The CDR3 DNA reads TGCAGTGCTGGGCTCACAGATACGCAGTATTTT. The encoded protein is CSAGLTDTQYF. The V call is TRBV20-1, the J call TRBJ2-3; D gene unclear. The CDR3 runs 11 residues. Germline CDR1 is DFQATT and CDR2 is SNEGSKA (reference sequence). The germline V and J ends were trimmed by 5 bases and 2 bases, with 5 bases remaining between them.